This T cell receptor (beta chain) was sequenced in a study of T cells in Graves' hyperthyroidism and ophthalmopathy. Template material for amplifying TCR beta CDR3 regions consisted of RNA transcripts. First-round RT-PCR with HTBI primers amplified the TCR CDR3 region. A single record per CDR3 protein comes from TCRdb applying MiXCR to the multiplex PCR reads. The sample has about 400,000 distinct CDR3 sequences, 15% to 18% seen once. Germline values: CDR1 MGHRA, CDR2 YSYEKL. This CDR3 has 15 residues. Trimming stripped 7 bases from V and 4 bases from J, with 19 bases between. This sequence was found in a woman younger than 30 with Graves' hyperthyroidism that later progressed to Graves' ophthalmopathy. What was sequenced was blood. The chain combines TRBV4-1 with TRBJ1-1, with unresolved D. The CDR3: CASTVGVGLGTEAFF. In DNA, the CDR3 is TGCGCCAGCACAGTTGGGGTGGGGTTGGGCACTGAAGCTTTCTTT.